The 6 T cell receptor beta chains listed next were all sequenced from one sample in a study of CD8+ T cells in alopecia areata. Extracted RNA was reverse transcribed into cDNA, the sequencing template. The assay was immunoSEQ multiplex PCR, and TCRdb's table has in-frame clones only and misses some. Here the sample spans about 140,000 clones, less than 65% being singletons. Source material: CD8+ T cells sorted from blood. The receptors here all came from a human donor in good health.

This rearrangement joins TRBV25-1 to TRBJ1-4; 7 bases line up with TRBD1. CDR1 is MGHDK, CDR2 SYGVNS, per germline. Losses at the gene ends were 2 bases for V and 13 bases for J; bases not matched to a gene: 4. The CDR3 extends over 12 amino acids. Here the CDR3 reads CASSETGAILFF. CDR3 nucleotide sequence: TGTGCCAGCAGTGAAACAGGGGCTATACTGTTTTTT.

This rearrangement joins TRBV7-9 to TRBJ2-6; TRBD2 might be the D (5 bases). The CDR3 has 13 residues. CDR1 and CDR2 from the germline V gene are SEHNR and FQNEAQ (reference sequence). CDR3 amino acids: CAPGLSGANVLTF. DNA for the CDR3: TGTGCGCCTGGACTCTCTGGGGCCAACGTCCTGACTTTC.

In its sample, this clone was seen once. The chain is built from TRBV29-1 and TRBJ1-2, with a tentative D call TRBD1 (5 bases). The CDR3 length is 13 residues. Germline V CDR1 and CDR2: SQVTM, ANQGSEA. With 3 bases removed from V and 9 bases from J, the gap between germline ends came to 17 bases. CDR3 loop: CSVEDSAGASYTF. The CDR3 DNA follows: TGCAGCGTTGAGGATTCGGCCGGGGCTAGCTACACCTTC.

This sequence joins TRBV5-8 and TRBJ1-5, with no clear D. Trimming left V 4 bases short and J 2 bases short, with 13 bases between. This CDR3 region has 15 residues. Looked up from germline, CDR1 is SGHTS and CDR2 is YDEGEE. CDR3 coding DNA: TGTGCCAGCAGCCTCCCTGCATTTCGCAATCAGCCCCAGCATTTT. Amino acids: CASSLPAFRNQPQHF.

The chain carries TRBV5-1 and TRBJ2-7, with 11 bases fitting TRBD1. CDR3 length: 15 amino acids. From germline, CDR1 is SGHRS and CDR2 YFSETQ. With 4 bases clipped from V and 6 bases from J, the junction kept 9 bases outside the gene matches. CDR3 amino acids: CASSTGQGAPPEQYF. The CDR3 nucleotides are TGCGCCAGCAGCACTGGACAGGGGGCCCCTCCCGAGCAGTACTTC.

The chain carries TRBV6-5 and TRBJ2-7; D not certain. Germline CDR1 is MNHEY and CDR2 is SVGAGI. The V gene lost 0 bases and the J gene lost 4 bases, with 13 bases spanning the gap. The CDR3 totals 15 residues. Written as DNA, the CDR3 is TGTGCCAGCAGTTACTCGAGCAACCGAGGATACGAGCAGTACTTC. Protein sequence: CASSYSSNRGYEQYF.